These T cell receptor beta chains were read from a single sample in a study of T cells expressing NK-cell markers. With the 5' RACE reads reprocessed, TCRdb shows one record per CDR3 protein and no DNA. The data show roughly 300,000 distinct CDR3 sequences, and the top ten clones hold 4% to 5%. Sequenced sample: blood T cells: a sorted CD56 or NKG2C T cell subset, CD4+ or CD8+ T cells, or bulk PBMC T cells (not recorded which). The receptor source for this set is a woman between 18 and 70 years old in good health. The CDR3 runs from the conserved cysteine through the conserved F or W.

CASSYDSRRNTDTQYF | TRBJ2-3 | TRBV6-2/TRBV6-3
CASRVTGTSTDTQYF | TRBJ2-3 | TRBV6-1
CASSYQGLNGYTF | TRBJ1-2 | TRBV6-5
CSVAPGTGNEQFF | TRBJ2-1 | TRBV29-1
CASSFADMNTGELFF | TRBJ2-2 | TRBV5-1
CASSLSGTSLHYEQYF | TRBJ2-7 | TRBV28
CSARVTQEGPQHF | TRBJ1-5 | TRBV20-1
CSAGGLAVPNEQFF | TRBJ2-1 | TRBV20-1
CASSRLAGGRTGELFF | TRBJ2-2 | TRBV6-2/TRBV6-3
CASANDMNTEAFF | TRBJ1-1 | TRBV18
CSAAGTSGYEQYF | TRBJ2-7 | TRBV20-1
CASTRDRDRWEQYF | TRBJ2-7 | TRBV10-2
CASGIGQLTDTQYF | TRBJ2-3 | TRBV12-5
CASSRRGKGHMNTEAFF | TRBJ1-1 | TRBV12-3/TRBV12-4
CAFGLAGGDTQYF | TRBJ2-3 | TRBV30
CASGGRENYGYTF | TRBJ1-2 | TRBV6-1
CASSPRQGTQYF | TRBJ2-3 | TRBV19
CASSPDNYEQYF | TRBJ2-7 | TRBV7-3
CSVTRTGWAFF | TRBJ1-1 | TRBV20-1
CASRASGGRYNEQFF | TRBJ2-1 | TRBV6-1
CSASPPDTQYF | TRBJ2-3 | TRBV29-1
CASSSQLAGGADTQYF | TRBJ2-3 | TRBV5-5
CASIGGRRTGELFF | TRBJ2-2 | TRBV12-3/TRBV12-4
CASSDRSGSSTDTQYF | TRBJ2-3 | TRBV6-4
CASSQIVTNSPLHF | TRBJ1-6 | TRBV6-2/TRBV6-3
CASSLPRVPLHF | TRBJ1-6 | TRBV5-6
CASSSPSGSGSDTQYF | TRBJ2-3 | TRBV6-2/TRBV6-3
CASTTSGSSYEQYF | TRBJ2-7 | TRBV25-1
CANRLAGADTQYF | TRBJ2-3 | TRBV6-1
CASSARPGADTQYF | TRBJ2-3 | TRBV6-4
CSALTGGNQPQHF | TRBJ1-5 | TRBV20-1
CASSPVDRENTEAFF | TRBJ1-1 | TRBV5-6
CASSIYGLITGELFF | TRBJ2-2 | TRBV19
CASSMGGHEQFF | TRBJ2-1 | TRBV19
CASSQDPRGTLYEQYF | TRBJ2-7 | TRBV4-2
CATSAPLVAGNEQFF | TRBJ2-1 | TRBV24-1
CASLPDSAYEQYF | TRBJ2-7 | TRBV2
CASSQDWGVVGELFF | TRBJ2-2 | TRBV14
CASSLGGTSNQPQHF | TRBJ1-5 | TRBV5-1
CSARDRRGGLGEQFF | TRBJ2-1 | TRBV20-1
CASSIGGGWGTGELFF | TRBJ2-2 | TRBV19
CASSFSGGDGNEQFF | TRBJ2-1 | TRBV5-1
CSVARGPSYEQYF | TRBJ2-7 | TRBV29-1
CATSRGPYNEQFF | TRBJ2-1 | TRBV15
CASNRDVTGELFF | TRBJ2-2 | TRBV7-9
CASSPDPFDENQPQHF | TRBJ1-5 | TRBV27
CSASYHTEAFF | TRBJ1-1 | TRBV20-1
CASSFFGRGEEPQHF | TRBJ1-5 | TRBV7-9
CASSLEGVSYNEQFF | TRBJ2-1 | TRBV11-2
CASSAPSGGSVTQYF | TRBJ2-3 | TRBV7-6
CSARGGPSYTEAFF | TRBJ1-1 | TRBV20-1
CASSPSSDLGQPQHF | TRBJ1-5 | TRBV18
CASSSMGAGGAYEQYF | TRBJ2-7 | TRBV7-6
CASSSLGLAFSYEQYF | TRBJ2-7 | TRBV6-2/TRBV6-3
CSAPVAPSYNEQFF | TRBJ2-1 | TRBV20-1
CASSVAGTEYGYTF | TRBJ1-2 | TRBV9
CASSLRQGNNGYTF | TRBJ1-2 | TRBV7-2
CSALGGQILNIQYF | TRBJ2-4 | TRBV20-1
CASSSGRASNQPQHF | TRBJ1-5 | TRBV12-3/TRBV12-4